Listed here is a single T cell receptor beta chain. Its antigen remains unknown. The data belong to a study of CD8 T cells in Susac syndrome. Study conclusions and caveats: Individuals included in the TCR sequencing and HLA analysis were acknowledged by the study to be relatively few in number.

CDR3 length equals 17 residues. The germline V gene encodes CDR1 SGDLS and CDR2 YYNGEE. Trimming took 3 bases from V and 4 from J, leaving 21 bases between them. TCR beta sequencing was performed on blood CD8+ and CD4+ T cells. Reverse transcription of roughly 0.5 to 1 ug RNA was carried out with random hexamers. The CDR3 of TCR beta was amplified by immunoSEQ multiplex PCR across 54 Vbeta and 13 Jbeta. From the immunoSEQ multiplex PCR reads, TCRdb called clonotypes with MiXCR, one entry per CDR3 protein. Of some 110,000 distinct CDR3 sequences in the sample, approximately 95% are singletons; the top ten hold roughly 0.31%.

The chain combines TRBV9 with TRBJ2-3, with a weak D call TRBD2 (7 bases). Sequencing input: CD8+ T cells from PBMCs. The receptor was isolated from a human donor with multiple sclerosis. The CDR3 reads CASSAVGGASRADTQYF. The CDR3 DNA reads as TGTGCCAGCAGCGCGGTGGGGGGGGCTTCCAGGGCAGATACGCAGTATTTT.